This TCR beta chain appears in the sequencing data of a study of high-grade serous ovarian cancer treatment subgroups. The overall study: Each sample yielded on average roughly 7,000 unique TCR beta rearrangements from over 12,000 reads. Study results and caveats: Clonal relatedness tracked neoantigen level, and by trend copy number and mutation load.

Tumor samples were obtained before definitive surgery or chemotherapy. This clone was found a few times. Its antigen is as yet unknown. The assay was immunoSEQ multiplex PCR, and TCRdb's table has in-frame clones only and misses some. This table holds 7,500 to 8,000 clones, about 60% found once. Trimming cost V 5 bases and J 5 bases; bases outside gene matches: 3. The CDR3 extends over 13 amino acids. Looked up from germline, CDR1 is SGHTA and CDR2 is FQGTGA. The TCR sequence derives from a human donor with high-grade serous ovarian cancer. Sequencing was carried out using tumor tissue. The chain links TRBV7-3 to TRBJ1-1, with 9 bases identical to TRBD1. The CDR3 DNA reads as TGTGCCAGCAGCCTCGACAGGGGGACTGAAGCTTTCTTT. This translates into CASSLDRGTEAFF.